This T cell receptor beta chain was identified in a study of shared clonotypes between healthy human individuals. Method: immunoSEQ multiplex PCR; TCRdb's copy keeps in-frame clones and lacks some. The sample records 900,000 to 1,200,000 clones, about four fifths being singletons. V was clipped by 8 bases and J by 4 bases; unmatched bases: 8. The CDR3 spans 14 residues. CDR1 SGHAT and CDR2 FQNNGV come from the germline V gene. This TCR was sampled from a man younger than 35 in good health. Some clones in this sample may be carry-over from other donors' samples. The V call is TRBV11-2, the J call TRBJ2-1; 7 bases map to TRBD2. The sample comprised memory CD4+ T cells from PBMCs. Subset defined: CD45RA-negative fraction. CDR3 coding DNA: TGTGCCAGCCTATCGGGGACTAATTACAATGAGCAGTTCTTC. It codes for CASLSGTNYNEQFF.